The text below deals with one T cell receptor (beta chain). This CDR3 is also generated by other DNA sequences in the sample. This specimen comes from a study of shared clonotypes between healthy human individuals. CDR1 SEHNR and CDR2 FQNEAQ come from the germline V gene (reference sequence). V was cut by 6 bases and J by 4 bases, with 7 bases left in between. CDR3 length: 12 residues. The authors distributed each subset's genomic DNA evenly over several immunoSEQ plates. The authors ran unsorted PBMC replicate PCRs on around 320 ng DNA, some 30,000 T cell genomes. Sequencing used immunoSEQ multiplex PCR; TCRdb keeps in-frame clones, though not all of them. Here the sample spans approximately 470,000 clones, approximately 80% being singletons.

The receptor comes from a woman in her thirties or forties in good health. Some clones in this sample may be carry-over from other donors' samples. The sequencing input was PBMCs. The rearrangement uses TRBV7-9 and TRBJ1-3; D is unresolved. The CDR3 DNA sequence: TGTGCCAGCAGTCCGAGGGGAAACACCATATATTTT. This translates into CASSPRGNTIYF.